This TCR beta chain was documented in a study of human T cells and chemical hapten exposure. Overall study context: Minor volume differences among pooled libraries chiefly drove per-sample TCR yield variation. General study points: Following DPC sensitization, TCRs present above 1 in 1000 frequency showed no change.

From whole blood left unfractionated, total RNA was extracted. This clonotype was counted at least ten times. The antigen remains unidentified. Individual cDNA molecules in this library carried unique molecular identifiers. The authors' processing: From around 20,000 to 690,000 TCRs were found per sample, with a median of about 96,000. TCRdb re-called the 5' RACE reads with MiXCR, one entry per CDR3 protein. TCRdb assigned the V and J calls; the authors' analysis was not used. The sample shows 110,000 to 150,000 distinct CDR3 sequences, around 4% of them seen only once. Germline lookup yields CDR1 MNHNS and CDR2 SASEGT. With 8 bases removed from V and 4 bases from J, the gap between germline ends came to 16 bases. CDR3 size: 14 residues.

The sequence came from a female donor in good health. The V and J genes are TRBV6-1 and TRBJ2-3; D gene uncertain. The CDR3 nucleotides are TGTGCCAGCTACCAAGGTGATATCGCAGATACGCAGTATTTT. Translation gives CASYQGDIADTQYF.